This T cell receptor (beta chain) was recovered during a study of preoperative IRX-2 immunotherapy in early breast cancer. The CDR3 has 14 residues. Germline V gene lookup returns CDR1 SGHDN and CDR2 FVKESK. Trimming took 3 bases from V and 1 from J, leaving 9 bases between them. TCRdb's copy holds only in-frame clones and misses some; the assay was immunoSEQ multiplex PCR. The repertoire has about 89,000 clones, roughly 88% of them found once; the top ten carry about 2%. Noted treatment: preoperative locoregional IRX-2 cytokine immunotherapy. Samples came from a phase Ib trial of preoperative locoregional IRX-2 cytokine immunotherapy.

The sequences come from tumor tissue, collected after IRX-2 immunotherapy. This chain uses TRBV14 with TRBJ1-2, with D unresolved. The receptor comes from a human donor with breast cancer. The CDR3 DNA reads as TGTGCCAGCAGCCAGGACGCGGGTAACTATGGCTACACCTTC. It encodes CASSQDAGNYGYTF.